Following are 22 T cell receptor beta chains from one sample sequenced in a study of early T cells in non-severe SARS-CoV-2 infection. TCRdb called the 5' RACE reads again in MiXCR, with one record for every CDR3 protein. The sample lists some 46,000 distinct CDR3 sequences, about 5.7% occurring once. The sequencing used whole blood, collected at baseline. The receptors stem from an adult who was a healthcare worker with PCR-confirmed SARS-CoV-2 infection or an uninfected control (not recorded which).

This chain links TRBV2 with TRBJ2-3; 12 bases map to TRBD2. The CDR3 has 14 residues. Germline values: CDR1 SNHLY, CDR2 FYNNEI. V gave up 7 bases and J gave up 3 bases; unmatched junction bases: 2. The CDR3 spells CASTLAGGTDTQYF. Written as DNA, the CDR3 is TGTGCCAGCACTCTAGCGGGAGGGACAGATACGCAGTATTTT.

This clonotype was seen at least ten times. This chain joins TRBV6-6 and TRBJ2-5, with TRBD2 matching 11 bases. Trimming cost V 5 bases and J 7 bases; bases outside gene matches: 6. In germline, CDR1 is MNHNY, CDR2 SVGAGI (reference sequence). The CDR3 runs 14 residues. This chain's CDR3 is CASSTGSGRGTQYF. The CDR3 DNA reads as TGTGCCAGCAGTACGGGTAGCGGGAGGGGGACCCAGTACTTC.

This clonotype was recorded many times. The chain couples TRBV28 to TRBJ2-1; 10 bases fit TRBD1. CDR3 length equals 16 residues. The V segment lost 6 bases and the J segment 7 bases; nucleotides outside the gene matches: 12. Germline V gene sequence: CDR1 MDHEN, CDR2 SYDVKM. CDR3: CASSLQEWTGGNEQFF. CDR3 DNA sequence: TGTGCCAGCAGCCTACAGGAGTGGACAGGGGGGAATGAGCAGTTCTTC. The whole variable domain, remainder taken from reference TRBV28 and TRBJ2-1, is DVKVTQSSRYLVKRTGEKVFLECVQDMDHENMFWYRQDPGLGLRLIYFSYDVKMKEKGDIPEGYSVSREKKERFSLILESASTNQTSMYLCASSLQEWTGGNEQFFGPGTRLTVL.

This chain's CDR3 is CATSGTLQGAQVEGYTF. For the CDR3, the DNA is TGTGCCACCAGCGGTACATTACAGGGGGCGCAGGTGGAAGGCTACACCTTC. The chain links TRBV15 to TRBJ1-2; 9 bases align to TRBD1. Germline V gene sequence: CDR1 LNHNV, CDR2 YYDKDF (reference sequence). V trimming: 5 bases; J trimming: 8 bases; junction bases outside the gene matches: 18. The CDR3 is 17 residues long.

V gene TRBV7-8 combines with J gene TRBJ2-2; 7 bases map to TRBD2. Trimming removed 7 bases from V and 2 bases from J; junction bases left unmatched: 7. Germline V gives CDR1 SGHVS, CDR2 FQNEAQ. The CDR3 is 15 residues long. The DNA of the CDR3 is TGTGCCAGCACCAAACGGGGGGTCAACACCGGGGAGCTGTTTTTT. Translated, it gives CASTKRGVNTGELFF.

This clonotype was seen repeatedly, ten times or more. V usage is TRBV7-8 and J usage is TRBJ2-3; D tentatively fits TRBD1 or TRBD2 (5 bases each). Germline V gene data show CDR1 as SGHVS and CDR2 as FQNEAQ. V was cut by 1 base and J by 0 bases, with 14 bases left in between. The CDR3 covers 17 residues. Here the CDR3 DNA reads TGTGCCAGCAGCTTAGATCGGGACGGGTACAGCACAGATACGCAGTATTTT. This encodes CASSLDRDGYSTDTQYF.

This clonotype occurred a few times. V usage is TRBV5-1 and J usage is TRBJ2-1; D unclear. Germline V CDR1 and CDR2: SGHRS, YFSETQ. The V end lost 6 bases, the J end lost 2 bases, and 15 bases lay between the germline ends. The CDR3 contains 15 residues. The chain's CDR3 is CASTSERATYNEQFF. The CDR3 coding sequence is TGCGCCAGCACCTCCGAAAGGGCCACCTACAATGAGCAGTTCTTC.

The V and J genes are TRBV7-2 and TRBJ2-7; D is ambiguous. Trimming stripped 0 bases from V and 3 bases from J, with 9 bases between. The CDR3 sequence is 14 residues long. CDR1 SGHTA and CDR2 FQGNSA come from the germline V gene. CDR3 DNA sequence: TGTGCCAGCAGCTTAGCGGACCCACTCTACGAGCAGTACTTC. Translated: CASSLADPLYEQYF. Full variable domain (remainder filled in from reference TRBV7-2 and TRBJ2-7): GAGVSQSPSNKVTEKGKDVELRCDPISGHTALYWYRQSLGQGLEFLIYFQGNSAPDKSGLPSDRFSAERTGGSVSTLTIQRTQQEDSAVYLCASSLADPLYEQYFGPGTRLTVT.

The chain combines TRBV5-5 with TRBJ1-1; D gene unclear. The CDR3 is made up of 14 amino acids. V lost 1 base to trimming and J lost 0 bases, with 7 bases between them. The germline V gene encodes CDR1 SGHKS and CDR2 YYEKEE (reference sequence). In DNA form, the CDR3 reads TGTGCCAGCAGCTTGATACCTCTGAACACTGAAGCTTTCTTT. Protein product: CASSLIPLNTEAFF.

Here the CDR3 reads CASSFLAAEQFF. CDR3 coding DNA: TGTGCCAGTAGTTTTCTGGCCGCGGAGCAGTTCTTC. The chain couples TRBV19 to TRBJ2-1; D is unresolved. CDR3 length: 12 amino acids. V was pared by 5 bases and J by 10 bases, with 12 bases between. The germline V gene encodes CDR1 LNHDA and CDR2 SQIVND (reference sequence).

Many counts were recorded for this clonotype. The rearrangement joins TRBV18 to TRBJ1-2; the D is unclear. CDR1 is KGHSH and CDR2 is LQKENI in the germline V gene. Trimming took off 6 bases at V and 7 bases at J, with 15 bases between the two ends. The CDR3 consists of 13 residues. Here the CDR3 DNA reads TGTGCCAGCTCCAGCTGGCCAGCCTCTGGCTACACCTTC. Protein sequence: CASSSWPASGYTF. Full variable domain (outside the CDR3, taken from reference TRBV18 and TRBJ1-2): NAGVMQNPRHLVRRRGQEARLRCSPMKGHSHVYWYRQLPEEGLKFMVYLQKENIIDESGMPKERFSAEFPKEGPSILRIQQVVRGDSAAYFCASSSWPASGYTFGSGTRLTVV.

CDR3 region: CASSFGLAVYEQYF. DNA for the CDR3: TGTGCCAGCAGCTTCGGACTAGCGGTCTACGAGCAGTACTTC. The rearrangement joins TRBV7-2 to TRBJ2-7; 10 nucleotides agree with TRBD2. CDR1 SGHTA and CDR2 FQGNSA come from the germline V gene. Unmatched junction bases numbered 2, after V lost 3 bases and J lost 3 bases. The CDR3 length is 14 residues.

The V call is TRBV20-1, the J call TRBJ2-1, with TRBD2 matching 11 bases. This CDR3 has 14 residues. The J segment lost 5 bases and the V segment lost 3 bases, leaving 3 bases of the junction unmatched. The germline V gene has CDR1 DFQATT and CDR2 SNEGSKA (reference sequence). DNA of the CDR3: TGCAGTGCTAGGGCTAGCGGGGGGAACAATGAGCAGTTCTTC. This codes for CSARASGGNNEQFF.

Only one count was recorded for this clonotype. The chain couples TRBV12-3 or TRBV12-4 to TRBJ2-3; D tentatively reads TRBD1 or TRBD2 (6 bases each). The CDR3 runs 16 residues. V gave up 7 bases and J gave up 4 bases, with 21 bases separating them. The CDR3 sequence: CASTKGGTIIPDTQYF. In DNA, the CDR3 is TGTGCCAGCACCAAAGGGGGGACGATTATCCCAGATACGCAGTATTTT.

This chain uses TRBV4-2 with TRBJ1-2; 7 bases are shared with TRBD1. Losses at the gene ends were 2 bases for V and 3 bases for J; bases not matched to a gene: 9. The CDR3 has 16 residues. The germline gives CDR1 LGHNA, CDR2 YNFKEQ. The CDR3 loop is CASSQRTGTAHYGYTF. In nucleotides, the CDR3 is TGTGCCAGCAGCCAAAGGACCGGGACAGCACACTATGGCTACACCTTC.

This clonotype occurred many times. The chain is built from TRBV6-6 and TRBJ1-1; 9 positions agree with TRBD1. The CDR3 is 16 amino acids. V shed 0 bases and J 3 bases; nucleotides not matched to a gene: 5. Germline V lookup: CDR1 MNHNY, CDR2 SVGAGI (reference sequence). As DNA, the CDR3 is TGTGCCAGCAGTTACTCCCGGACAGGGGAGGACACTGAAGCTTTCTTT. It is translated as CASSYSRTGEDTEAFF.

The CDR3: CASTRGQTDEQYF. Here the CDR3 DNA reads TGTGCCAGCACTCGAGGACAGACGGACGAGCAGTACTTC. The V call is TRBV6-2 or TRBV6-3, the J call TRBJ2-7; D perhaps matches TRBD1 (6 bases). V lost 7 bases, J lost 5 bases, and 15 bases lay in between. Germline CDR1 and CDR2: MNHEY and SVGEGT. The CDR3 sequence is 13 residues long.

This clonotype was observed at least ten times. The rearrangement joins TRBV6-2 or TRBV6-3 to TRBJ1-5; D is undetermined. Germline CDR1 and CDR2: MNHEY and SVGEGT. The CDR3 runs 16 residues. V lost 3 bases to trimming and J lost 0 bases, with 12 bases between them. CDR3 region: CASSYGRSTSNQPQHF. The CDR3 DNA reads TGTGCCAGCAGTTATGGGAGATCAACTAGCAATCAGCCCCAGCATTTT.

This clonotype was detected only a few times. The chain links TRBV7-9 to TRBJ2-1, with D perhaps TRBD1 (6 bases). The CDR3 length is 14 residues. The V end was cut by 5 bases, the J end by 8 bases, with 16 bases between. CDR1 and CDR2 (germline): SEHNR, FQNEAQ (reference sequence). The CDR3 DNA reads TGTGCCAGCAGCCTCGACAGGCCCCAGGATGAGCAGTTCTTC. This codes for CASSLDRPQDEQFF. The full variable domain, with the rest looked up from reference TRBV7-9 and TRBJ2-1, is DTGVSQNPRHKITKRGQNVTFRCDPISEHNRLYWYRQTLGQGPEFLTYFQNEAQLEKSRLLSDRFSAERPKGSFSTLEIQRTEQGDSAMYLCASSLDRPQDEQFFGPGTRLTVL.

There are many counts of this clonotype. This CDR3 is CSADYPQMGGEQFF. The DNA for the CDR3 is TGCAGTGCTGACTACCCCCAGATGGGAGGGGAGCAGTTCTTC. The chain links TRBV20-1 to TRBJ2-1, with TRBD2 matching over 7 bases. The CDR3 has 14 residues. Germline CDR1 DFQATT, CDR2 SNEGSKA (reference sequence). Unmatched junction bases numbered 14, after V lost 5 bases and J lost 10 bases.

This rearrangement joins TRBV29-1 to TRBJ2-1; no clear D gene. Trimming pared 4 bases from V and 0 bases from J, leaving 10 bases between. The CDR3 is 14 amino acids. Germline-derived CDR1 and CDR2 are SQVTM and ANQGSEA. CDR3 bases: TGCAGCGTTGTGGGGTTAAGCTCCTACAATGAGCAGTTCTTC. This encodes CSVVGLSSYNEQFF.

The rearrangement links TRBV9 to TRBJ2-7, with 10 bases identical to TRBD2. The CDR3 has 14 amino acids. Germline V gives CDR1 SGDLS, CDR2 YYNGEE. V was pared by 0 bases and J by 6 bases, with 3 bases of the junction left unmatched. The CDR3 coding sequence is TGTGCCAGCAGCGTAGAACTAGCGGGAACCGAGCAGTACTTC. It specifies CASSVELAGTEQYF.